This entry lists 8 T cell receptor beta chains sequenced from one sample in a study of cytomegalovirus exposure and HLA in healthy donors. The PCR made use of 60 Vbeta and 13 Jbeta primers. The assay was immunoSEQ multiplex PCR, and TCRdb's table has in-frame clones only and misses some. The sample includes 45,000 to 60,000 clones. The sequenced sample consisted of PBMCs. The receptors stem from a male donor in good health and CMV-seronegative.

The CDR3 DNA sequence: TGTGCCAGCTCACCCACAAAACAGGGGCCTAGCACAGATACGCAGTATTTT. This gives the protein CASSPTKQGPSTDTQYF. The rearrangement links TRBV18 to TRBJ2-3; TRBD1 aligns across 7 bases. Unmatched junction bases numbered 9, after V lost 3 bases and J lost 0 bases. The CDR3 is made up of 17 amino acids. Looked up from germline, CDR1 is KGHSH and CDR2 is LQKENI.

The V gene is TRBV9, the J gene TRBJ2-7; 7 nucleotides agree with TRBD2. The J segment lost 12 bases and the V segment lost 2 bases, leaving 17 bases of the junction unmatched. From germline, CDR1 is SGDLS and CDR2 YYNGEE. The CDR3 has 15 residues. The CDR3, as DNA: TGTGCCAGCAGCGTCACTCCTGGGAGGGCTGCGGGGTTGTACTTC. Protein: CASSVTPGRAAGLYF.

The chain recombines TRBV9 with TRBJ2-3; D may be TRBD1 (5 bases). The CDR3 totals 15 residues. Trimming pared 0 bases from V and 1 base from J, leaving 9 bases between. Germline V gene data show CDR1 as SGDLS and CDR2 as YYNGEE. CDR3 nucleotide sequence: TGTGCCAGCAGCGTAGTAGGGGCAGGCACAGATACGCAGTATTTT. Amino acids: CASSVVGAGTDTQYF. Supplemented by reference TRBV9 and TRBJ2-3, the full variable domain reads DSGVTQTPKHLITATGQRVTLRCSPRSGDLSVYWYQQSLDQGLQFLIQYYNGEERAKGNILERFSAQQFPDLHSELNLSSLELGDSALYFCASSVVGAGTDTQYFGPGTRLTVL.

The gene calls are TRBV5-6 and TRBJ2-3; D is perhaps TRBD1 (6 bases). Trimming left V 6 bases short and J 1 base short, with 21 bases between. Looked up from germline, CDR1 is SGHDT and CDR2 is YYEEEE. This CDR3 region has 17 residues. In nucleotides, the CDR3 is TGTGCCAGCACAAACCCTCCACAGGGCATTGGCACAGATACGCAGTATTTT. Protein sequence: CASTNPPQGIGTDTQYF.

The CDR3: CASSLGPPYEQYF. The CDR3 coding sequence is TGCGCCAGCAGCTTGGGGCCGCCCTACGAGCAGTACTTC. The chain links TRBV5-1 to TRBJ2-7; D not resolved. Trimming stripped 0 bases from V and 2 bases from J, with 6 bases between. The CDR3 runs to 13 residues. CDR1 SGHRS and CDR2 YFSETQ come from the germline V gene.

The chain is built from TRBV5-4 and TRBJ2-1; a possible D gene is TRBD2 (5 bases). Germline assignment: CDR1 SGHNT and CDR2 YYREEE (reference sequence). V was pared by 4 bases and J by 8 bases, with 13 bases between. The CDR3 extends over 13 amino acids. This CDR3 reads CASSRGWQDEQFF. CDR3 DNA sequence: TGTGCCAGCAGCCGGGGTTGGCAGGATGAGCAGTTCTTC. The full variable domain, its missing parts supplied by reference TRBV5-4 and TRBJ2-1, is ETGVTQSPTHLIKTRGQQVTLRCSSQSGHNTVSWYQQALGQGPQFIFQYYREEENGRGNFPPRFSGLQFPNYSSELNVNALELDDSALYLCASSRGWQDEQFFGPGTRLTVL.

The rearrangement links TRBV27 to TRBJ1-2; 9 bases match TRBD1. Losses at the gene ends were 6 bases for V and 5 bases for J; bases not matched to a gene: 4. The CDR3 contains 13 residues. Germline CDR1 and CDR2: MNHEY and SMNVEV (reference sequence). In DNA, the CDR3 is TGTGCCAGCAGCCAGGGACAGGGATATGGCTACACCTTC. Residues: CASSQGQGYGYTF.

The J gene is TRBJ1-1, the V gene TRBV19; 7 bases agree with TRBD1. Germline trimming cut 7 bases from V and 5 bases from J; bases unmatched to any gene: 13. Germline CDR1 and CDR2: LNHDA and SQIVND (reference sequence). The CDR3 runs 15 residues. The DNA of the CDR3 is TGTGCCAGTAACAGACAGGGAGGTTTTTTTACTGAAGCTTTCTTT. Translating gives CASNRQGGFFTEAFF.